The 32 T cell receptor beta chains reported below all come from one sample, sequenced in a study of regulatory T cells in long-lasting Graves disease. Arm-PCR of CDR3 regions with iRepertoire HTBI primers generated TCR beta libraries. TCRdb analysed the multiplex PCR reads with MiXCR anew, one entry per CDR3 protein. The sample records roughly 430,000 distinct CDR3 sequences, around a fifth being singletons. Time point here: persistent/refractory GD, antithyroid drugs over 5 years with positive TRAb. The TCR library was made from RNA that had been extracted from PBMCs in TRIzol. Source: peripheral blood mononuclear cells (PBMCs), taken when the disease was refractory, from a patient treated with antithyroid drugs. The receptor set was obtained from a female donor with Graves disease.

The chain combines TRBV10-3 with TRBJ2-1; D not resolved. This CDR3 spans 15 amino acids. CDR1 and CDR2 (germline): ENHRY, SYGVKD. The germline V and J ends were trimmed by 3 bases and 5 bases, with 14 bases remaining between them. The CDR3 DNA reads TGTGCCATCAGTGACGACCACTCGTTTCACAATGAGCAGTTCTTC. Amino acids: CAISDDHSFHNEQFF.

Remarks on this clonotype: A single base separates this from a much larger clone, so it may be a read error. As the CDR3 is not closed by the conserved phenylalanine or tryptophan, this likely results from a read error. The DNA is left out, because the CDR3 cannot be placed on it with certainty; the CDR3 is given as TCRdb lists it. The chain combines TRBV10-3 with TRBJ1-2; the DNA was not used to check the table's D call, TRBD1. Germline CDR1 and CDR2: ENHRY and SYGVKD. Counting both end residues, the CDR3 totals 17 amino acids. This CDR3 reads CTSSKGEGDKTRTGLHL.

This clonotype has a count of ten or more. DNA of the CDR3: TGTGCCAGCAGTGGGCCCGGGGTAAACTCACCCCTCCACTTT. This encodes CASSGPGVNSPLHF. The chain joins TRBV6-1 to TRBJ1-6; D gene uncertain. CDR1 is MNHNS, CDR2 SASEGT, per germline. This CDR3 has 14 residues. The V and J ends lost 4 bases and 10 bases respectively, with 14 bases between them.

This clonotype showed up many times. This chain links TRBV27 with TRBJ1-2, with TRBD1 matching 10 bases. The CDR3 is 14 residues long. Germline CDR1 MNHEY, CDR2 SMNVEV (reference sequence). Trimming took 3 bases from V and 6 from J; bases not matched to a gene: 4. The CDR3 loop is CASSFLGTGDGYTF. CDR3 nucleotides: TGTGCCAGCAGTTTCCTCGGGACAGGGGATGGCTACACCTTC.

Comment on this clonotype: Its ends do not fully match the called genes, so a read error is possible. The rearrangement links TRBV7-9 to TRBJ2-7; D gene ambiguous. CDR3 length equals 14 residues. CDR1 is SEHNR and CDR2 is FQNEAQ in the germline V gene (reference sequence). CDR3 sequence reads: CASSLDRSSYEQHF. The DNA of the CDR3 is TGTGCCAGCAGCTTAGACAGAAGCTCCTACGAGCAGCACTTC.

This clonotype was detected many times. The chain combines TRBV27 with TRBJ1-6; D gene unclear. From germline, CDR1 is MNHEY and CDR2 SMNVEV (reference sequence). The CDR3 has 18 residues. V lost 6 bases and J lost 8, with 26 bases in between. The CDR3 DNA sequence: TGTGCCAGCAGCTATTGGCCGCCCCGGATGCGTCTAGATTCACCCCTCCACTTT. It translates to CASSYWPPRMRLDSPLHF.

The chain recombines TRBV9 with TRBJ2-5, with 13 nucleotides matching TRBD2. Germline CDR1 SGDLS, CDR2 YYNGEE. The CDR3 is 17 amino acids. Trimming removed 4 bases from V and 5 bases from J; junction bases left unmatched: 11. The CDR3 region has the DNA TGTGCCAGCAGCCCATCTGGGACTAGCGGGATTAGGGAGACCCAGTACTTC. This encodes CASSPSGTSGIRETQYF.

The chain links TRBV24-1 to TRBJ2-2; possible D gene TRBD2, 6 bases. The CDR3 runs to 14 residues. V was pared by 7 bases and J by 1 base, with 9 bases between. The V gene's germline CDR1 is KGHDR and CDR2 SFDVKD. The CDR3 reads CATSGSGNTGELFF. The DNA for the CDR3 is TGTGCCACCAGCGGTAGCGGGAACACCGGGGAGCTGTTTTTT.

V gene TRBV7-9 combines with J gene TRBJ2-2; 7 nucleotides align to TRBD1. The CDR3 is 14 amino acids. Germline trimming cut 0 bases from V and 7 bases from J; bases unmatched to any gene: 2. Germline lookup yields CDR1 SEHNR and CDR2 FQNEAQ (reference sequence). CDR3 sequence reads: CASSLAGGVGELFF. The CDR3 DNA reads as TGTGCCAGCAGCTTAGCAGGGGGCGTCGGGGAGCTGTTTTTT.

In this sample, this clonotype turned up a few times. The J gene is TRBJ2-7, the V gene TRBV20-1; D call uncertain. Trimming took off 2 bases at V and 2 bases at J, with 10 bases between the two ends. Germline V lookup: CDR1 DFQATT, CDR2 SNEGSKA (reference sequence). The CDR3 loop spans 13 amino acids. DNA for the CDR3: TGCAGTGCTAGATTCGTCCGAACCTACGAGCAGTACTTC. Its translation is CSARFVRTYEQYF.

The chain uses TRBV29-1 and TRBJ1-6, with 8 bases fitting TRBD1. This CDR3 spans 15 amino acids. Germline CDR1 reads SQVTM; CDR2 reads ANQGSEA. V shed 6 bases, J shed 7 bases, and the junction held 11 bases outside the gene matches. The CDR3 here is CSVALGQGINSPLHF. In DNA form, the CDR3 reads TGCAGCGTAGCCCTCGGACAGGGTATAAATTCACCCCTCCACTTT.

This clonotype came up a few times. The V and J genes are TRBV5-8 and TRBJ1-2; D uncertain. The length of the CDR3 is 15 residues. Trimming stripped 1 base from V and 0 bases from J, with 10 bases between. Per germline, CDR1 SGHTS and CDR2 YDEGEE. This CDR3 reads CASSLSLASNYGYTF. DNA of the CDR3: TGTGCCAGCAGCTTGAGTTTAGCGTCTAACTATGGCTACACCTTC.

The chain recombines TRBV19 with TRBJ2-5; D might be TRBD1 or TRBD2, each matching 5 bases. The CDR3 loop spans 15 amino acids. Germline CDR1 reads LNHDA; CDR2 reads SQIVND (reference sequence). V lost 3 bases and J lost 4, with 15 bases in between. CDR3 DNA sequence: TGTGCCAGTAGTATGAGTAGAGGGGTGGGAGAGACCCAGTACTTC. Translating gives CASSMSRGVGETQYF.

This clonotype was counted ten times or more. The chain uses TRBV6-1 and TRBJ2-7; TRBD2 matches at 9 bases. Germline V lookup: CDR1 MNHNS, CDR2 SASEGT. With V trimmed by 4 bases and J by 4 bases, 11 bases remained unmatched. The CDR3 covers 16 residues. CDR3 bases: TGTGCCAGCAGTGCTAATGCGGGAGGGCCGCGGTACGAGCAGTACTTC. Amino acid sequence: CASSANAGGPRYEQYF.

This clonotype was seen many times. The chain is built from TRBV5-1 and TRBJ1-6; no definite D call. Trimming removed 3 bases at V and 5 bases at J, with 9 bases between. The CDR3 covers 14 residues. Per germline, CDR1 SGHRS and CDR2 YFSETQ. The CDR3 coding sequence is TGCGCCAGCAGCTCCGGGATACATAATTCACCCCTCCACTTT. Protein: CASSSGIHNSPLHF.

This clonotype has more than one count but fewer than ten. The CDR3 DNA sequence: TGTGCCACCTCCGGGACAGATTCCTACAATGAGCAGTTCTTC. Its translation: CATSGTDSYNEQFF. The chain combines TRBV24-1 with TRBJ2-1; 7 nucleotides agree with TRBD1. Germline V lookup: CDR1 KGHDR, CDR2 SFDVKD. Germline trimming cut 9 bases from V and 1 base from J; bases unmatched to any gene: 5. CDR3 length: 14 amino acids.

This clonotype was picked up a small number of times. This chain connects TRBV7-6 to TRBJ2-2; 10 bases are shared with TRBD2. The trim removed 2 bases at V and 0 bases at J, leaving 3 bases unmatched. The germline V gene encodes CDR1 SGHVS and CDR2 FNYEAQ. The CDR3 consists of 17 residues. CDR3 bases: TGTGCCAGCAGCTTAATACTAGCGGGACCGAACACCGGGGAGCTGTTTTTT. This translates into CASSLILAGPNTGELFF.

This clonotype was counted a few times. The rearrangement links TRBV5-1 to TRBJ2-5; no reliable D call. Looked up from germline, CDR1 is SGHRS and CDR2 is YFSETQ. The CDR3 sequence is 15 residues long. V shed 1 base and J shed 2 bases, with 12 bases lying between them. The DNA of the CDR3 is TGCGCCAGCAGCTTGACAGAACAAGTTCAAGAGACCCAGTACTTC. Its protein product is CASSLTEQVQETQYF. The whole variable domain, filled in from reference TRBV5-1 and TRBJ2-5, reads KAGVTQTPRYLIKTRGQQVTLSCSPISGHRSVSWYQQTPGQGLQFLFEYFSETQRNKGNFPGRFSGRQFSNSRSEMNVSTLELGDSALYLCASSLTEQVQETQYFGPGTRLLVL.

The chain combines TRBV12-3 or TRBV12-4 with TRBJ1-5; D unresolved. Between the trimmed V and J ends, which lost 1 base and 5 bases, there was a span of 9 bases. This CDR3 region has 14 residues. In nucleotides, the CDR3 is TGTGCCAGCAGTTTAGTCGGTTTTGATCAGCCCCAGCATTTT. It is translated as CASSLVGFDQPQHF.

This clonotype was recorded at least ten times. CDR3 protein: CASSYSFARSLSPLHF. The CDR3 DNA follows: TGTGCCAGCAGTTACTCTTTCGCCAGGAGTCTCTCACCCCTCCACTTT. This chain links TRBV6-5 with TRBJ1-6, with D unclear. Trimming removed 0 bases at V and 10 bases at J, with 16 bases between. CDR3 size: 16 residues. Germline-derived CDR1 and CDR2 are MNHEY and SVGAGI.

This clonotype showed up just a few times. V is TRBV5-8 and J is TRBJ1-5, with D perhaps matching TRBD1 (6 bases). CDR3 length equals 19 residues. Germline V lookup: CDR1 SGHTS, CDR2 YDEGEE. V lost 2 bases, J lost 0 bases, and 21 bases lay in between. CDR3 loop: CASSFQTATGFYSNQPQHF. CDR3 bases: TGTGCCAGCAGCTTTCAAACGGCCACAGGGTTCTATAGCAATCAGCCCCAGCATTTT. Filled out from reference TRBV5-8 and TRBJ1-5, the complete variable domain reads EAGVTQSPTHLIKTRGQQATLRCSPISGHTSVYWYQQALGLGLQFLLWYDEGEERNRGNFPPRFSGRQFPNYSSELNVNALELEDSALYLCASSFQTATGFYSNQPQHFGDGTRLSIL.

The V and J genes are TRBV6-1 and TRBJ2-7; 10 bases fit TRBD2. The CDR3 runs 15 residues. V gave up 5 bases and J gave up 6 bases; unmatched junction bases: 10. The germline CDR1 and CDR2 sequences are MNHNS and SASEGT. CDR3 DNA: TGTGCCAGCAGTCCACCGGGACTAGCGCCCCCCGAGCAGTACTTC. Its translation is CASSPPGLAPPEQYF.

This clonotype appeared a few times. This chain connects TRBV19 to TRBJ1-3; 7 nucleotides align to TRBD1. The CDR3 covers 15 residues. After removal of 4 bases from V and 4 bases from J, the junction contained 7 bases not matched to a gene. Germline lookup yields CDR1 LNHDA and CDR2 SQIVND (reference sequence). The CDR3 loop reads CASSTRTGGGNTIYF. The CDR3 nucleotides read TGTGCCAGTAGTACAAGGACAGGCGGCGGAAACACCATATATTTT. The full variable domain, its missing parts supplied by reference TRBV19 and TRBJ1-3, is DGGITQSPKYLFRKEGQNVTLSCEQNLNHDAMYWYRQDPGQGLRLIYYSQIVNDFQKGDIAEGYSVSREKKESFPLTVTSAQKNPTAFYLCASSTRTGGGNTIYFGEGSWLTVV.

This chain uses TRBV28 with TRBJ1-4; 7 bases match TRBD1. The germline gives CDR1 MDHEN, CDR2 SYDVKM. After removal of 6 bases from V and 7 bases from J, the junction contained 17 bases not matched to a gene. The CDR3 is 17 amino acids. The CDR3 sequence: CASRIYLAQGSSEKLFF. The CDR3 nucleotides are TGTGCCAGCAGGATTTACCTCGCACAGGGGTCAAGTGAAAAACTGTTTTTT.

This clonotype came up many times. This rearrangement joins TRBV12-3 or TRBV12-4 to TRBJ2-5, with 8 bases matching TRBD1. This CDR3 has 14 residues. V was clipped by 6 bases and J by 4 bases; unmatched bases: 7. CDR3 bases: TGTGCCAGCAGGCCTCAGGGGGCCGTAGAGACCCAGTACTTC. Translation: CASRPQGAVETQYF.

The genes are TRBV9 and TRBJ2-2, with TRBD2 identical over 7 bases. Germline V gives CDR1 SGDLS, CDR2 YYNGEE. The J segment lost 5 bases and the V segment lost 2 bases, leaving 9 bases of the junction unmatched. The CDR3 totals 16 residues. The CDR3 DNA follows: TGTGCCAGCAGCGTCGGGGGGTCAGGGCCTACCGGGGAGCTGTTTTTT. Its protein is CASSVGGSGPTGELFF.

The table lists this clonotype with many counts. V is TRBV6-1 and J is TRBJ1-5; D is unresolved. CDR1 is MNHNS, CDR2 SASEGT, per germline. CDR3 length equals 14 residues. V was pared by 5 bases and J by 4 bases, with 12 bases between. The CDR3: CASSPRGENQPQHF. The CDR3 bases are TGTGCCAGCAGTCCCCGGGGAGAAAATCAGCCCCAGCATTTT.

This clonotype appeared many times. The chain joins TRBV28 to TRBJ1-3; D is ambiguous. Germline values: CDR1 MDHEN, CDR2 SYDVKM. Trimming cost V 5 bases and J 0 bases, with 14 bases left between them. The length of the CDR3 is 16 residues. The CDR3 loop reads CASSPGGQSSGNTIYF. The CDR3 region has the DNA TGTGCCAGCAGTCCCGGCGGTCAGAGCTCTGGAAACACCATATATTTT.

This sequence joins TRBV3-1 and TRBJ2-2; 7 nucleotides agree with TRBD2. V shed 0 bases and J 4 bases; nucleotides not matched to a gene: 2. CDR1 and CDR2 from the germline V gene are LGHDT and YNNKEL (reference sequence). This CDR3 is 15 amino acids long. The CDR3 loop is CASSQETSSTGELFF. As DNA, the CDR3 is TGTGCCAGCAGCCAAGAGACTAGCTCCACCGGGGAGCTGTTTTTT.

A remark on this clonotype: With only one base between it and a far larger clone, this is likely a read error. The V and J genes are TRBV7-8 and TRBJ2-7, with TRBD1 matching 10 bases. After removal of 8 bases from V and 3 bases from J, the junction contained 7 bases not matched to a gene. The CDR3 consists of 14 residues. Germline V gene lookup returns CDR1 SGHVS and CDR2 FQNEAQ. CDR3 DNA: TGTGCCAGCGGCAACCGGGACAGGGGCTACGAGCAGTACTTC. This codes for CASGNRDRGYEQYF.

V usage is TRBV6-1 and J usage is TRBJ2-7; D might be TRBD2 (5 bases). CDR1 is MNHNS, CDR2 SASEGT, per germline. V lost 1 base to trimming and J lost 2 bases, with 18 bases between them. The CDR3 is made up of 17 amino acids. The CDR3 DNA follows: TGTGCCAGCAGTGAAGTCGGCACCGGGATCCAACCCTACGAGCAGTACTTC. This gives the protein CASSEVGTGIQPYEQYF.

This clonotype came up many times. The chain is built from TRBV30 and TRBJ2-7; D call uncertain. V was pared by 0 bases and J by 1 base, with 10 bases between. Per germline, CDR1 GTSNPN and CDR2 SVGIG (reference sequence). The CDR3 extends over 14 amino acids. The CDR3 spells CAWSVPPDSYEQYF. CDR3 nucleotides: TGTGCCTGGAGTGTACCTCCCGATTCCTACGAGCAGTACTTC.